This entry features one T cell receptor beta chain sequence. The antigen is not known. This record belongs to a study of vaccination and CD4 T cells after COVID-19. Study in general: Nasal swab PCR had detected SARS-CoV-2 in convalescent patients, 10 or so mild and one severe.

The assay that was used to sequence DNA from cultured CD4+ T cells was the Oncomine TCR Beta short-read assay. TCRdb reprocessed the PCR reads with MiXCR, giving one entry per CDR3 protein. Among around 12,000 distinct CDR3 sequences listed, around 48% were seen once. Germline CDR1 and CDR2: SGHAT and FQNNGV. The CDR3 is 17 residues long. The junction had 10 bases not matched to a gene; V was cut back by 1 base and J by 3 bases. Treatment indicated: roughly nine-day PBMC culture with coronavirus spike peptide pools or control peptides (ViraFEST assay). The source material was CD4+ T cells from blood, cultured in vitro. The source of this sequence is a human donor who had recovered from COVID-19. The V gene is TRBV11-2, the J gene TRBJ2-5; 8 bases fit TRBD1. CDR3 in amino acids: CASSLGGWTGPEETQYF. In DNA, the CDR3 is TGTGCCAGCAGCTTAGGGGGGTGGACAGGGCCCGAAGAGACCCAGTACTTC.